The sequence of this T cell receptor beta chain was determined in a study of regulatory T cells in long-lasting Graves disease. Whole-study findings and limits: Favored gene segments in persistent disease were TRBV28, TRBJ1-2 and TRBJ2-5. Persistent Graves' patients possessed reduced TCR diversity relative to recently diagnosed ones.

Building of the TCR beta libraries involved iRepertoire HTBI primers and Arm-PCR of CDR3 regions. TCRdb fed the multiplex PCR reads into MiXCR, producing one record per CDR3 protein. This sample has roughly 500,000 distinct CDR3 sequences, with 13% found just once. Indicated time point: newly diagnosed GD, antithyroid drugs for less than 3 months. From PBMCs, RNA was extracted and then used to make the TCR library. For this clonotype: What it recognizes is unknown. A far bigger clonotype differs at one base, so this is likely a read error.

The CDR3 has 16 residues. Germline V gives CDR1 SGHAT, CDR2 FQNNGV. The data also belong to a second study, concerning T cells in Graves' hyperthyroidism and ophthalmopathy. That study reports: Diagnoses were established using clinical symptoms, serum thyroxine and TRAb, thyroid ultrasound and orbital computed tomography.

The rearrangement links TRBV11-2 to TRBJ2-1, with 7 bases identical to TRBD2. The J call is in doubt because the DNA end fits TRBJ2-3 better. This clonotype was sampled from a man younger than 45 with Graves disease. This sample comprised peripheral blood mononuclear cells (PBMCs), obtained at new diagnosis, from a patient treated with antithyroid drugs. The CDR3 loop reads CASKQMSGGRADTQYF. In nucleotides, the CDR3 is TGTGCCAGCAAACAGATGAGCGGCGGGAGAGCAGATACGCAGTATTTT.